Presented here are 28 T cell receptor beta chains from one specimen sequenced in a study of T cells after yellow fever vaccination (dated by TCRdb to between 2019 and 2020). Per the publication, the treatment or condition label means: live attenuated yellow fever vaccine strain. To prepare the library, 5' RACE was applied. The sample was run on an Illumina HiSeq 2500. The raw public reads went through TCRdb reprocessing: fastp at Q25, MiXCR clone calling, in-frame beta chains kept. Identical CDR3 protein sequences are pooled into one entry, listed with their most common genes and DNA. The sample includes some 560,000 distinct CDR3 sequences, with 15% to 20% observed a single time. The ten largest account for roughly an eighth of the sample. Sequenced here: PBMCs, sampled 15 days after the yellow fever booster vaccination. The receptors stem from a man aged 30-40 years who received the YFV17D yellow fever vaccine.

This clonotype was counted only a few times. V and J are TRBV5-1 and TRBJ1-3; D gene uncertain. The CDR3 runs to 15 residues. V lost 1 base and J lost 0, with 8 bases in between. CDR1 SGHRS and CDR2 YFSETQ come from the germline V gene. Here the CDR3 DNA reads TGCGCCAGCAGCTTGATCGGTTCCTCTGGAAACACCATATATTTT. Protein sequence: CASSLIGSSGNTIYF. Based on the CDR3 plus reference TRBV5-1 and TRBJ1-3, the full variable domain is KAGVTQTPRYLIKTRGQQVTLSCSPISGHRSVSWYQQTPGQGLQFLFEYFSETQRNKGNFPGRFSGRQFSNSRSEMNVSTLELGDSALYLCASSLIGSSGNTIYFGEGSWLTVV.

This clonotype has only a few counts. V gene TRBV4-3 combines with J gene TRBJ1-6; D unclear. The CDR3 is 17 residues long. V lost 0 bases to trimming and J lost 3 bases, with 12 bases between them. Germline CDR1 is LGHNA and CDR2 is YSLEER. The CDR3 bases are TGCGCCAGCAGCCAAGATTTTGTCACAGACTATAATTCACCCCTCCACTTT. Its translation: CASSQDFVTDYNSPLHF.

The CDR3 here is CAWSVRGRAMYEQYF. CDR3 nucleotide sequence: TGTGCCTGGAGTGTAAGGGGGAGAGCCATGTACGAGCAGTACTTC. The gene calls are TRBV30 and TRBJ2-7; possibly TRBD1 for D (6 bases). The CDR3 is made up of 15 amino acids. CDR1 GTSNPN and CDR2 SVGIG come from the germline V gene (reference sequence). Trimming took 0 bases from V and 4 from J, leaving 16 bases between them.

This chain links TRBV20-1 with TRBJ2-1; D is uncertain. This CDR3 has 15 amino acids. The V gene's germline CDR1 is DFQATT and CDR2 SNEGSKA (reference sequence). The V gene lost 3 bases and the J gene lost 7 bases, with 19 bases spanning the gap. The CDR3 sequence: CSARWLESASNEQFF. The CDR3 DNA sequence: TGCAGTGCTAGGTGGCTAGAGTCTGCCTCAAATGAGCAGTTCTTC.

This clonotype showed up just a few times. The chain is built from TRBV6-2 or TRBV6-3 and TRBJ2-7, with 10 bases that match TRBD1. Germline V lookup: CDR1 MNHEY, CDR2 SVGEGT. CDR3 size: 17 residues. Trimming cost V 0 bases and J 2 bases; bases outside gene matches: 7. The CDR3 spells CASSYSISGQGTYEQYF. In DNA, the CDR3 is TGTGCCAGCAGTTACTCCATTTCGGGACAGGGGACCTACGAGCAGTACTTC.

This clonotype showed up just a few times. The chain recombines TRBV6-6 with TRBJ2-1; 7 bases match TRBD2. CDR3 length: 13 amino acids. After removal of 8 bases from V and 3 bases from J, the junction contained 4 bases not matched to a gene. Germline V gene sequence: CDR1 MNHNY, CDR2 SVGAGI (reference sequence). CDR3 sequence: CASEAGIYNEQFF. The CDR3 nucleotides are TGTGCCAGCGAAGCGGGGATCTACAATGAGCAGTTCTTC.

There are a few counts of this clonotype. The CDR3 spells CASRPFRGRAEAFF. In nucleotides, the CDR3 is TGCGCCAGCAGACCTTTCAGGGGGCGAGCTGAAGCTTTCTTT. V is TRBV5-1 and J is TRBJ1-1; 8 nucleotides line up with TRBD1. Trimming at V came to 5 bases and at J to 6 bases, leaving 9 bases not matched to a gene. This CDR3 has 14 residues. Germline V gene lookup returns CDR1 SGHRS and CDR2 YFSETQ.

The chain employs TRBV12-3 or TRBV12-4 and TRBJ2-7; 11 nucleotides align to TRBD1. This CDR3 comprises 14 residues. V dropped 1 base and J dropped 4; count of bases not matched to a gene: 0. The CDR3 nucleotides are TGTGCCAGCAGTTTAGGGGACAGGGGGTACGAGCAGTACTTC. Its protein product is CASSLGDRGYEQYF.

This clonotype was counted only a few times. This sequence joins TRBV12-3 or TRBV12-4 and TRBJ2-6, with 7 bases that match TRBD1. This CDR3 contains 20 residues. With V trimmed by 1 base and J by 2 bases, 14 bases remained unmatched. The CDR3 DNA follows: TGTGCCAGCAGTTTAGGGGACAGTAGTTACTTGTTGGCTGGGGCCAACGTCCTGACTTTC. It codes for CASSLGDSSYLLAGANVLTF.

The gene calls are TRBV7-2 and TRBJ2-1; 12 bases line up with TRBD2. V lost 4 bases and J lost 8; bases outside the gene matches: 6. The CDR3 length is 15 residues. Germline V gene sequence: CDR1 SGHTA, CDR2 FQGNSA. This CDR3 is CASSSGLAGYDEQFF. In nucleotides, the CDR3 is TGTGCCAGCAGCTCAGGACTAGCGGGATATGATGAGCAGTTCTTC.

This clonotype appeared a few times. V gene TRBV24-1 combines with J gene TRBJ2-1, with 7 positions matching TRBD1. This CDR3 contains 13 residues. Germline assignment: CDR1 KGHDR and CDR2 SFDVKD. V lost 9 bases to trimming and J lost 4 bases; unmatched junction nucleotides: 5. The CDR3 loop reads CATSGTAYNEQFF. The CDR3 DNA follows: TGTGCCACCTCCGGGACAGCTTACAATGAGCAGTTCTTC.

This clonotype has more than one count but fewer than ten. This chain uses TRBV11-2 with TRBJ2-5, with D perhaps matching TRBD1 or TRBD2 (5 bases each). Trimming shortened V by 3 bases and J by 3 bases, and 17 bases separated the two germline ends. Germline CDR1 reads SGHAT; CDR2 reads FQNNGV. The CDR3 covers 16 residues. The CDR3 protein is CASSFTAGGREETQYF. CDR3 DNA: TGTGCCAGCAGCTTCACGGCTGGGGGAAGGGAAGAGACCCAGTACTTC.

Ten or more counts support this clonotype. This rearrangement joins TRBV29-1 to TRBJ2-7, with TRBD2 as a possible D gene (5 bases). Germline assignment: CDR1 SQVTM and CDR2 ANQGSEA. V lost 7 bases to trimming and J lost 0 bases, with 13 bases between them. The length of the CDR3 is 13 residues. Written as DNA, the CDR3 is TGCAGCGCCCGGACTCCCAGCTCCTACGAGCAGTACTTC. Translating gives CSARTPSSYEQYF.

This clonotype occurred a few times. This chain links TRBV7-2 with TRBJ1-2; D unresolved. Trimming stripped 4 bases from V and 8 bases from J, with 17 bases between. Germline V CDR1 and CDR2: SGHTA, FQGNSA. This CDR3 has 14 amino acids. CDR3 residues: CASSSSGPDGGYTF. For the CDR3, the DNA is TGTGCCAGCAGCTCCAGCGGCCCTGACGGGGGCTACACCTTC.

This clonotype was recorded many times. A read error may produce the germline difference seen at one junction end. The genes are TRBV7-9 and TRBJ1-5, with D tentatively TRBD1 (6 bases). In germline, CDR1 is SEHNR, CDR2 FQNEAQ (reference sequence). This CDR3 comprises 13 residues. DNA for the CDR3: TGTGCCAGCAGTTTAGGGGGAGATCAGCCCCAGCATTTT. Protein product: CASSLGGDQPQHF.

The chain is built from TRBV6-1 and TRBJ2-5; a possible D gene is TRBD1 (5 bases). Trimming took 7 bases from V and 4 from J, leaving 19 bases between them. CDR3 size: 15 residues. Germline-derived CDR1 and CDR2 are MNHNS and SASEGT. The CDR3 nucleotides are TGTGCCAGCACGCAGGGTTCGGGTTTTCGAGAGACCCAGTACTTC. Encoded protein: CASTQGSGFRETQYF.

This clonotype turned up a few times. J is TRBJ2-7 and V is TRBV7-2; D is possibly TRBD2 (5 bases). There are 16 residues in the CDR3. Per germline, CDR1 SGHTA and CDR2 FQGNSA. Trimming stripped 1 base from V and 3 bases from J, with 16 bases between. CDR3 loop: CASSLGGSGNGYEQYF. CDR3 sequence (DNA): TGTGCCAGCAGCTTAGGTGGCTCCGGGAATGGCTACGAGCAGTACTTC.

This clonotype has just a few counts. The chain has TRBV7-2 and TRBJ1-1, with 8 positions matching TRBD1. Germline V gives CDR1 SGHTA, CDR2 FQGNSA. The CDR3 contains 14 residues. Losses at the gene ends were 6 bases for V and 4 bases for J; bases not matched to a gene: 7. The CDR3: CASSGQGASTEAFF. The CDR3 DNA reads as TGTGCCAGCAGTGGGCAGGGGGCGAGCACTGAAGCTTTCTTT.

In this sample, this clonotype turned up a few times. The chain links TRBV7-2 to TRBJ2-7; tentatively, D is TRBD1 (6 bases). Germline-derived CDR1 and CDR2 are SGHTA and FQGNSA. The CDR3 length is 15 residues. Trimming cost V 2 bases and J 5 bases, with 16 bases left between them. The CDR3, as DNA: TGTGCCAGCAGCTTATCTAGGGGGAGTAGTAACGAGCAGTACTTC. This gives the protein CASSLSRGSSNEQYF.

The V and J genes are TRBV11-2 and TRBJ2-1; the match to TRBD2 covers 7 bases. Germline CDR1 and CDR2: SGHAT and FQNNGV. V shed 5 bases, J shed 0 bases, and the junction held 19 bases outside the gene matches. There are 20 residues in the CDR3. This chain's CDR3 is CASSVKPASGYQSSYNEQFF. The CDR3 DNA sequence: TGTGCCAGCAGCGTTAAACCAGCTAGCGGTTATCAAAGCTCCTACAATGAGCAGTTCTTC.

The chain links TRBV7-8 to TRBJ2-3; the D gene could be TRBD1 or TRBD2 (6 bases each). This CDR3 is 15 amino acids long. Trimming left V 1 base short and J 2 bases short, with 10 bases between. CDR1 is SGHVS and CDR2 is FQNEAQ in the germline V gene. The CDR3, as DNA: TGTGCCAGCAGCTTAGTGGGGGGCTTCACAGATACGCAGTATTTT. Protein sequence: CASSLVGGFTDTQYF. The variable domain in full, completed from reference TRBV7-8 and TRBJ2-3, reads GAGVSQSPRYKVAKRGQDVALRCDPISGHVSLFWYQQALGQGPEFLTYFQNEAQLDKSGLPSDRFFAERPEGSVSTLKIQRTQQEDSAVYLCASSLVGGFTDTQYFGPGTRLTVL.

The chain is built from TRBV29-1 and TRBJ2-7; D might be TRBD2 (6 bases). Deletions cut 8 bases from V and 5 bases from J, with 25 bases between. The CDR3 totals 15 residues. Germline CDR1 SQVTM, CDR2 ANQGSEA. The CDR3 region has the DNA TGCAGCATCTTAGGAGGGGAAAGAGGGTCCGACGAGCAGTACTTC. Translation: CSILGGERGSDEQYF.

The V call is TRBV5-1, the J call TRBJ1-1; 7 bases agree with TRBD1. From germline, CDR1 is SGHRS and CDR2 YFSETQ. V shed 0 bases and J 5 bases; nucleotides not matched to a gene: 7. CDR3 length: 15 residues. The CDR3 region is CASSLAPTGQTEAFF. DNA of the CDR3: TGCGCCAGCAGCTTGGCCCCGACAGGGCAGACTGAAGCTTTCTTT.

This sequence joins TRBV7-8 and TRBJ2-5; 7 bases map to TRBD2. Germline CDR1 SGHVS, CDR2 FQNEAQ. Losses at the gene ends were 4 bases for V and 4 bases for J; bases not matched to a gene: 12. The CDR3 extends over 16 amino acids. As DNA, the CDR3 is TGTGCCAGCAGCTCCCGACCAGCGGGATTAGGAGAGACCCAGTACTTC. Translated, it gives CASSSRPAGLGETQYF.

This clonotype has only a few counts. The chain carries TRBV7-2 and TRBJ2-3, with 7 bases lining up with TRBD2. The CDR3 is made up of 14 amino acids. Germline assignment: CDR1 SGHTA and CDR2 FQGNSA. Trimming at V came to 3 bases and at J to 4 bases, leaving 4 bases not matched to a gene. Here the CDR3 reads CASSLVLAADTQYF. The CDR3 DNA reads TGTGCCAGCAGCTTGGTTCTAGCGGCAGATACGCAGTATTTT.

The rearrangement links TRBV4-1 to TRBJ1-1, with 7 bases identical to TRBD1. This CDR3 contains 15 residues. Germline CDR1 MGHRA, CDR2 YSYEKL. After removal of 3 bases from V and 5 bases from J, the junction contained 9 bases not matched to a gene. For the CDR3, the DNA is TGCGCCAGCAGCCAGGCGACAGGGCTCCAAACTGAAGCTTTCTTT. Translation gives CASSQATGLQTEAFF.

This rearrangement joins TRBV20-1 to TRBJ2-3, with TRBD2 identical over 10 bases. CDR3 length: 16 residues. Trimming removed 4 bases from V and 0 bases from J; junction bases left unmatched: 7. Germline CDR1 DFQATT, CDR2 SNEGSKA (reference sequence). CDR3 in amino acids: CSAKLWTSGSTDTQYF. The DNA for the CDR3 is TGCAGTGCTAAACTGTGGACTAGCGGAAGCACAGATACGCAGTATTTT.

This clonotype was counted only a few times. The chain joins TRBV5-6 to TRBJ1-1, with D maybe TRBD1 (6 bases). This CDR3 comprises 15 residues. Between the trimmed V and J ends, which lost 2 bases and 4 bases, there was a span of 15 bases. Germline CDR1 reads SGHDT; CDR2 reads YYEEEE. The CDR3 DNA is TGTGCCAGCAGCTTCGGGGGGGCGGTGACCACTGAAGCTTTCTTT. This gives the protein CASSFGGAVTTEAFF.